The 27 T cell receptor beta chains below come from one sample, sequenced in a study of shared clonotypes between healthy human individuals. Sequencing used immunoSEQ multiplex PCR; TCRdb keeps in-frame clones, though not all of them. The table shows approximately 1,500,000 clones, with roughly 96% occurring only once. The sequencing sample was made of naive CD4+ T cells sorted from blood. As for subset: CD45RA+ positively selected. Receptors were obtained from a man between 25 and 39 years old in good health.

This chain connects TRBV5-5 to TRBJ2-1; D gene ambiguous. Germline CDR1 is SGHKS and CDR2 is YYEKEE (reference sequence). The CDR3 covers 16 residues. V gave up 0 bases and J gave up 0 bases, with 10 bases separating them. The CDR3 coding sequence is TGTGCCAGCAGCTTGGACTACTCTAGCTCCTACAATGAGCAGTTCTTC. It specifies CASSLDYSSSYNEQFF.

The chain couples TRBV11-2 to TRBJ2-7; 14 bases agree with TRBD2. The CDR3 loop spans 16 amino acids. Per germline, CDR1 SGHAT and CDR2 FQNNGV. Losses at the gene ends were 3 bases for V and 4 bases for J; bases not matched to a gene: 5. The CDR3 loop reads CASSFMGTSGSYEQYF. CDR3 coding DNA: TGTGCCAGCAGCTTTATGGGGACTAGCGGGAGTTACGAGCAGTACTTC. Based on the CDR3 plus reference TRBV11-2 and TRBJ2-7, the full variable domain is EAGVAQSPRYKIIEKRQSVAFWCNPISGHATLYWYQQILGQGPKLLIQFQNNGVVDDSQLPKDRFSAERLKGVDSTLKIQPAKLEDSAVYLCASSFMGTSGSYEQYFGPGTRLTVT.

This sequence joins TRBV5-1 and TRBJ1-2; 9 bases agree with TRBD1. The length of the CDR3 is 17 residues. V gave up 0 bases and J gave up 5 bases; unmatched junction bases: 11. Germline assignment: CDR1 SGHRS and CDR2 YFSETQ. The CDR3 DNA is TGCGCCAGCAGCTTGGAGACAGGGGGACGTGGACTGTATGGCTACACCTTC. Residues: CASSLETGGRGLYGYTF.

The rearrangement uses TRBV2 and TRBJ2-7; no clear D. There are 13 residues in the CDR3. V gave up 2 bases and J gave up 5 bases, with 10 bases separating them. Germline CDR1 is SNHLY and CDR2 is FYNNEI. The CDR3, as DNA: TGTGCCAGCAGTGAATCTCGTGGGAACGAGCAGTACTTC. This gives the protein CASSESRGNEQYF.

The chain employs TRBV11-2 and TRBJ2-3; perhaps TRBD2 as D (5 bases). The CDR3 spans 15 residues. Germline V lookup: CDR1 SGHAT, CDR2 FQNNGV. V was clipped by 1 base and J by 6 bases, with 14 bases between them. CDR3 coding DNA: TGTGCCAGCAGCTTAGCGTTAGCGAAGTGGGATACGCAGTATTTT. Translation: CASSLALAKWDTQYF.

This chain uses TRBV6-1 with TRBJ2-7; D is unclear. CDR1 is MNHNS and CDR2 is SASEGT in the germline V gene. The ends were cut back, 1 base at V and 0 bases at J, with 7 bases in the middle. The CDR3 is 14 amino acids. CDR3 sequence: CASSEGGTSYEQYF. The DNA of the CDR3 is TGTGCCAGCAGTGAAGGGGGAACCTCCTACGAGCAGTACTTC.

The rearrangement links TRBV28 to TRBJ1-5, with TRBD1 matching over 7 bases. Germline-derived CDR1 and CDR2 are MDHEN and SYDVKM. Trimming cost V 4 bases and J 7 bases; bases outside gene matches: 10. The length of the CDR3 is 15 residues. The chain's CDR3 is CASSSARGGDQPQHF. Written as DNA, the CDR3 is TGTGCCAGCAGTTCGGCCAGGGGGGGTGACCAGCCCCAGCATTTT. Complete variable domain (other parts from reference TRBV28 and TRBJ1-5): DVKVTQSSRYLVKRTGEKVFLECVQDMDHENMFWYRQDPGLGLRLIYFSYDVKMKEKGDIPEGYSVSREKKERFSLILESASTNQTSMYLCASSSARGGDQPQHFGDGTRLSIL.

The chain links TRBV11-2 to TRBJ2-2, with TRBD1 as a possible D gene (5 bases). CDR1 is SGHAT and CDR2 is FQNNGV in the germline V gene. The CDR3 is 16 residues long. The V gene lost 3 bases and the J gene lost 2 bases, with 13 bases spanning the gap. CDR3 nucleotides: TGTGCCAGCAGCTTTCTAGGGGCGATAAACACCGGGGAGCTGTTTTTT. This encodes CASSFLGAINTGELFF. Based on the CDR3 plus reference TRBV11-2 and TRBJ2-2, the full variable domain is EAGVAQSPRYKIIEKRQSVAFWCNPISGHATLYWYQQILGQGPKLLIQFQNNGVVDDSQLPKDRFSAERLKGVDSTLKIQPAKLEDSAVYLCASSFLGAINTGELFFGEGSRLTVL.

The J gene is TRBJ1-6, the V gene TRBV5-4; 9 positions match TRBD1. The CDR3 runs 14 residues. Trimming cost V 2 bases and J 9 bases; bases outside gene matches: 3. Germline-derived CDR1 and CDR2 are SGHNT and YYREEE (reference sequence). CDR3 sequence: CASSLGTGSSPLHF. The CDR3 coding sequence is TGTGCCAGCAGCTTAGGGACAGGGAGTTCACCCCTCCACTTT.

The chain employs TRBV18 and TRBJ2-3; D is possibly TRBD1 or TRBD2 (5 bases each). Germline V CDR1 and CDR2: KGHSH, LQKENI. V was pared by 6 bases and J by 1 base, with 11 bases between. This CDR3 spans 14 amino acids. The CDR3 region is CASSFRDGTDTQYF. The CDR3 region has the DNA TGTGCCAGCTCCTTCCGGGACGGCACAGATACGCAGTATTTT. Drawing the rest from reference TRBV18 and TRBJ2-3, the complete variable domain is NAGVMQNPRHLVRRRGQEARLRCSPMKGHSHVYWYRQLPEEGLKFMVYLQKENIIDESGMPKERFSAEFPKEGPSILRIQQVVRGDSAAYFCASSFRDGTDTQYFGPGTRLTVL.

The gene calls are TRBV5-1 and TRBJ2-5; 8 bases map to TRBD2. CDR1 is SGHRS, CDR2 YFSETQ, per germline. The CDR3 has 15 residues. The V segment lost 0 bases and the J segment 1 base; nucleotides outside the gene matches: 2. CDR3 region: CASSLASGFQETQYF. CDR3 DNA sequence: TGCGCCAGCAGCTTGGCTAGCGGGTTCCAAGAGACCCAGTACTTC.

This chain links TRBV6-1 with TRBJ1-5; D perhaps matches TRBD1 (6 bases). Germline-derived CDR1 and CDR2 are MNHNS and SASEGT. The ends were cut back, 6 bases at V and 7 bases at J, with 16 bases in the middle. This CDR3 spans 14 amino acids. CDR3: CASSGTGFRQPQHF. In DNA form, the CDR3 reads TGTGCCAGCAGCGGAACAGGGTTTAGACAGCCCCAGCATTTT.

V usage is TRBV7-2 and J usage is TRBJ2-3; no clear D. V was clipped by 7 bases and J by 0 bases, with 14 bases between them. Germline V gene sequence: CDR1 SGHTA, CDR2 FQGNSA. This CDR3 region has 15 residues. The CDR3 protein is CASTPGIRSTDTQYF. CDR3 nucleotide sequence: TGTGCCAGCACCCCTGGGATCCGAAGCACAGATACGCAGTATTTT.

The chain has TRBV30 and TRBJ1-5; TRBD1 aligns across 9 bases. The CDR3 loop spans 15 amino acids. The germline V gene encodes CDR1 GTSNPN and CDR2 SVGIG (reference sequence). The ends lost 1 base at V and 2 bases at J; junction bases unmatched: 3. Here the CDR3 reads CAWSARTGGNQPQHF. CDR3 nucleotide sequence: TGTGCCTGGAGTGCCCGGACAGGGGGCAATCAGCCCCAGCATTTT.

The chain couples TRBV2 to TRBJ2-7; D possibly corresponds to TRBD1 (7 bases). The CDR3 extends over 14 amino acids. Trimming took 6 bases from V and 4 from J, leaving 16 bases between them. Looked up from germline, CDR1 is SNHLY and CDR2 is FYNNEI. As DNA, the CDR3 is TGTGCCAGCAGCGCTTTCAGGGGGGTATACGAGCAGTACTTC. Its translation is CASSAFRGVYEQYF.

The V and J genes are TRBV4-3 and TRBJ2-1; no definite D call. Trimming left V 4 bases short and J 6 bases short, with 7 bases between. CDR3 length equals 12 residues. Germline V CDR1 and CDR2: LGHNA, YSLEER. The CDR3 reads CASSRMGNEQFF. In DNA, the CDR3 is TGCGCCAGCAGCCGGATGGGCAATGAGCAGTTCTTC.

This chain connects TRBV11-2 to TRBJ2-1; no definite D call. This CDR3 comprises 15 residues. Germline V gene data show CDR1 as SGHAT and CDR2 as FQNNGV. Trimming left V 2 bases short and J 1 base short, with 9 bases between. CDR3 in amino acids: CASSLSRISYNEQFF. The CDR3 DNA reads TGTGCCAGCAGCTTATCGCGTATTTCCTACAATGAGCAGTTCTTC.

The chain carries TRBV27 and TRBJ2-7; the D gene is possibly TRBD2 (6 bases). Per the germline V gene, CDR1 is MNHEY and CDR2 is SMNVEV (reference sequence). The CDR3 length is 15 residues. Trimming took 6 bases from V and 0 from J, leaving 15 bases between them. CDR3 region: CASSNTGLYSYEQYF. The CDR3, as DNA: TGTGCCAGCAGCAATACGGGACTTTACTCCTACGAGCAGTACTTC.

Of note for this clone: This specimen includes other DNA sequences encoding the same CDR3. The rearrangement joins TRBV5-1 to TRBJ1-1; D is possibly TRBD1 (6 bases). The CDR3 length is 13 residues. CDR1 is SGHRS and CDR2 is YFSETQ in the germline V gene. V was cut by 5 bases and J by 1 base, with 9 bases left in between. The DNA of the CDR3 is TGCGCCAGCAGGAGGACAGAGAACACTGAAGCTTTCTTT. Translating it yields CASRRTENTEAFF. The full variable domain, in which reference TRBV5-1 and TRBJ1-1 provide the parts outside the CDR3, is KAGVTQTPRYLIKTRGQQVTLSCSPISGHRSVSWYQQTPGQGLQFLFEYFSETQRNKGNFPGRFSGRQFSNSRSEMNVSTLELGDSALYLCASRRTENTEAFFGQGTRLTVV.

The chain recombines TRBV9 with TRBJ2-1; 8 nucleotides line up with TRBD2. The CDR3 has 15 amino acids. Germline CDR1 reads SGDLS; CDR2 reads YYNGEE. Germline trimming cut 0 bases from V and 8 bases from J; bases unmatched to any gene: 7. The CDR3 loop is CASSVGPAGADEQFF. DNA for the CDR3: TGTGCCAGCAGCGTAGGACCAGCGGGAGCGGATGAGCAGTTCTTC.

The rearrangement uses TRBV5-1 and TRBJ2-7; 7 bases align to TRBD2. The CDR3 length is 12 residues. With V trimmed by 4 bases and J by 6 bases, 4 bases remained unmatched. CDR1 is SGHRS, CDR2 YFSETQ, per germline. CDR3 in DNA: TGCGCCAGCAGCGCCCCGGGAGGCGAGCAGTACTTC. It specifies CASSAPGGEQYF. Drawing the rest from reference TRBV5-1 and TRBJ2-7, the complete variable domain is KAGVTQTPRYLIKTRGQQVTLSCSPISGHRSVSWYQQTPGQGLQFLFEYFSETQRNKGNFPGRFSGRQFSNSRSEMNVSTLELGDSALYLCASSAPGGEQYFGPGTRLTVT.

The V call is TRBV4-3, the J call TRBJ2-1; D remains ambiguous. This CDR3 comprises 13 residues. Trimming cost V 5 bases and J 9 bases, with 14 bases left between them. The germline CDR1 and CDR2 sequences are LGHNA and YSLEER. The CDR3 here is CASSTGAGFEQFF. The CDR3 nucleotides are TGCGCCAGCAGCACTGGAGCCGGTTTTGAGCAGTTCTTC.

The CDR3 sequence is CATSRGLRDREQYF. For the CDR3, the DNA is TGTGCCACCAGCAGAGGGTTGCGGGACCGGGAGCAGTACTTC. This chain links TRBV15 with TRBJ2-7, with D perhaps matching TRBD2 (6 bases). This CDR3 contains 14 residues. Trimming took off 1 base at V and 7 bases at J, with 14 bases between the two ends. Germline CDR1 and CDR2: LNHNV and YYDKDF (reference sequence).

Concerning this clone itself: One end of the junction does not line up with germline, which may come from a read error. The chain has TRBV18 and TRBJ2-3, with D perhaps TRBD2 (5 bases). This CDR3 comprises 19 residues. Germline V gives CDR1 KGHSH, CDR2 LQKENI. Written as DNA, the CDR3 is TGTGCCAGCTCAACCCTTAATCTAGGGAGCGGAACGGTCACACATACGCAGTATTTT. As protein: CASSTLNLGSGTVTHTQYF.

The chain recombines TRBV6-6 with TRBJ2-2, with 11 bases matching TRBD2. Germline trimming cut 6 bases from V and 5 bases from J; bases unmatched to any gene: 5. There are 15 residues in the CDR3. Germline V gives CDR1 MNHNY, CDR2 SVGAGI (reference sequence). CDR3 sequence reads: CASSRGLAGTGELFF. The CDR3 DNA sequence: TGTGCCAGCAGCCGCGGACTAGCGGGTACCGGGGAGCTGTTTTTT.

The V gene is TRBV28, the J gene TRBJ1-4; 7 nucleotides line up with TRBD1. The CDR3 has 14 amino acids. Germline V gene lookup returns CDR1 MDHEN and CDR2 SYDVKM. After removal of 8 bases from V and 8 bases from J, the junction contained 11 bases not matched to a gene. CDR3 residues: CASVPMDRREKLFF. The CDR3 bases are TGTGCCAGCGTTCCGATGGACAGGCGGGAAAAACTGTTTTTT.

The chain employs TRBV27 and TRBJ1-2; D ambiguous. Germline loops: CDR1 MNHEY, CDR2 SMNVEV (reference sequence). The CDR3 is 14 amino acids. The V and J ends lost 3 bases and 1 base respectively, with 9 bases between them. CDR3 sequence reads: CASSFHGNNYGYTF. The CDR3 DNA reads as TGTGCCAGCAGTTTCCACGGAAATAACTATGGCTACACCTTC.